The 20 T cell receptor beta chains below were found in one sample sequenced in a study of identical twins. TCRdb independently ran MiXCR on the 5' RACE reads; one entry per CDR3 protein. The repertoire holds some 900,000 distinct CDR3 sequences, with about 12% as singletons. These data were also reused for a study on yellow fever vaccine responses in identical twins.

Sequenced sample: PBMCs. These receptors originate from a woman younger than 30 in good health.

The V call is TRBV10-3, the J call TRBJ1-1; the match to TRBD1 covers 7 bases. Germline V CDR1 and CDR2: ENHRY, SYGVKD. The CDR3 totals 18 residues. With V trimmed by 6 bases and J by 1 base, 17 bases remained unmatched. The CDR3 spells CAISSLRIPGQQNTEAFF. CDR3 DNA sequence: TGTGCCATCAGCTCGTTGAGGATCCCGGGACAGCAGAACACTGAAGCTTTCTTT.

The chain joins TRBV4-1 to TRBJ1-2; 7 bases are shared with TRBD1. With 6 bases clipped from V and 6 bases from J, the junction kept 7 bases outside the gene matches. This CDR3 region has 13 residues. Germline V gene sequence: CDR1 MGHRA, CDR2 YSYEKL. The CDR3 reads CASRQQGPHGYTF. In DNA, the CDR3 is TGCGCCAGCAGGCAACAGGGGCCGCATGGCTACACCTTC.

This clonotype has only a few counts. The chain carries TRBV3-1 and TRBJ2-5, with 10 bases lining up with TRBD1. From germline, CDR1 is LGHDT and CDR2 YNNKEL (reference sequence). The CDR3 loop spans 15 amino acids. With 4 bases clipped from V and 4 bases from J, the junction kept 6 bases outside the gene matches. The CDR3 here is CASSPTGGPGETQYF. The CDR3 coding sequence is TGTGCCAGCAGCCCGACAGGGGGCCCGGGAGAGACCCAGTACTTC.

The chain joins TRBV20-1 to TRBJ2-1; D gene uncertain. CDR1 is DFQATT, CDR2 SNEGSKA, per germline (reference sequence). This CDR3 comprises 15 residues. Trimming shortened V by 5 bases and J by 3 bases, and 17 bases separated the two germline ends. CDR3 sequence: CSAPLYSLVYNEQFF. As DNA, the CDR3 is TGCAGTGCTCCTCTGTACTCTCTCGTCTACAATGAGCAGTTCTTC.

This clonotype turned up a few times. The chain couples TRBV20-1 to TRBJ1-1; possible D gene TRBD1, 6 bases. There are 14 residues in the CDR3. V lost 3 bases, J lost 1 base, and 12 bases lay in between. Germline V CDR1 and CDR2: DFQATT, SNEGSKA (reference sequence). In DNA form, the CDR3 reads TGCAGTGCTAGGAGGGGACACCCGAACACTGAAGCTTTCTTT. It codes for CSARRGHPNTEAFF.

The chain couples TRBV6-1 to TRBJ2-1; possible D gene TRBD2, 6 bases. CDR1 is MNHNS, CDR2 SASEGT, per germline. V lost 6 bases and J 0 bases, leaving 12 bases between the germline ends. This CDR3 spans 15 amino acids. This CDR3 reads CASRRPGDSYNEQFF. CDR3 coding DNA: TGTGCCAGCAGACGACCGGGAGACTCCTACAATGAGCAGTTCTTC.

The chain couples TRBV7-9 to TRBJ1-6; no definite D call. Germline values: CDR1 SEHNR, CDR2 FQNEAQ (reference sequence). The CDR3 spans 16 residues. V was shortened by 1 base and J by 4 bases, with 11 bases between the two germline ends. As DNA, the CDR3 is TGTGCCAGCAGCTTAGGACCCATTGGATATAATTCACCCCTCCACTTT. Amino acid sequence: CASSLGPIGYNSPLHF.

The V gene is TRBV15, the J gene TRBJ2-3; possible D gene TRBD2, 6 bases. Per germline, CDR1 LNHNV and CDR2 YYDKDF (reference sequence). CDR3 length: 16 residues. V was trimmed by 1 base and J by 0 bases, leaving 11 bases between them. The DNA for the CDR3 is TGTGCCACCAGCAGAGGGGACTCGGCTAGCACAGATACGCAGTATTTT. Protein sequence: CATSRGDSASTDTQYF.

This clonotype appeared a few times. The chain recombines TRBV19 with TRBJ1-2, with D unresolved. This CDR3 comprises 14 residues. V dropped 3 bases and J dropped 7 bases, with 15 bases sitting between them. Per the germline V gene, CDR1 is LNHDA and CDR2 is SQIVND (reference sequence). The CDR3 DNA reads TGTGCCAGTAGTATGTCTTTGGGATATGGTGGCTACACCTTC. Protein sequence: CASSMSLGYGGYTF.

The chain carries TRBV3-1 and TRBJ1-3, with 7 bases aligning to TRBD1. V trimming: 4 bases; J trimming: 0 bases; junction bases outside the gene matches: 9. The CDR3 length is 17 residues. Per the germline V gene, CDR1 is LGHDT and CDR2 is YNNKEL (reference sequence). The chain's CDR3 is CASSLKGGILSGNTIYF. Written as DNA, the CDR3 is TGTGCCAGCAGCCTGAAAGGGGGCATCCTCTCTGGAAACACCATATATTTT.

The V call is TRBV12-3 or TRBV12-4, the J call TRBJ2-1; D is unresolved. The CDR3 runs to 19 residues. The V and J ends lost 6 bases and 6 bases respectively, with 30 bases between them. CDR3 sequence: CASSPRAPPKPNDFNEQFF. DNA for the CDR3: TGTGCCAGCAGCCCGCGTGCCCCTCCCAAACCCAACGATTTCAATGAGCAGTTCTTC.

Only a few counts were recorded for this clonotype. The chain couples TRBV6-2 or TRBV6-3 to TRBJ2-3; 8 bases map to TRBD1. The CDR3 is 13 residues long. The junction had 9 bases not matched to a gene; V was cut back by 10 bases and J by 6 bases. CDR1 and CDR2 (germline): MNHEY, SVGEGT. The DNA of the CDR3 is TGTGCCATCCGACAGGGGTTTTGGGATACGCAGTATTTT. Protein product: CAIRQGFWDTQYF.

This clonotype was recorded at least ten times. The DNA of the CDR3 is TGTGCCAGCAGTTTTTCGGATGGCTCCTACAATGAGCAGTTCTTC. It yields the protein CASSFSDGSYNEQFF. The chain uses TRBV27 and TRBJ2-1; D not certain. V gave up 3 bases and J gave up 0 bases, with 9 bases separating them. Germline V gives CDR1 MNHEY, CDR2 SMNVEV (reference sequence). The CDR3 runs 15 residues.

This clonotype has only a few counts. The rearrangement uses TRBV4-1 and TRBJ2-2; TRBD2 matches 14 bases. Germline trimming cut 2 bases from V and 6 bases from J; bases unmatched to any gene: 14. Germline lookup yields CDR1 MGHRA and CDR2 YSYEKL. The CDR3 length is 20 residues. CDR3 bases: TGCGCCAGCAGCCAATCTATCCTCGGGACTAGCGGGAGTAGAGCCGGGGAGCTGTTTTTT. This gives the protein CASSQSILGTSGSRAGELFF.

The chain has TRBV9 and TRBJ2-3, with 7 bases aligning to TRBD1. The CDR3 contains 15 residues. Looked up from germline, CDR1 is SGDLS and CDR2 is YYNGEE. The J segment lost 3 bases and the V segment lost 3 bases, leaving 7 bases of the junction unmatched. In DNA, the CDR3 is TGTGCCAGCAGCGCAAGACAGGGTCGGACAGATACGCAGTATTTT. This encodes CASSARQGRTDTQYF.

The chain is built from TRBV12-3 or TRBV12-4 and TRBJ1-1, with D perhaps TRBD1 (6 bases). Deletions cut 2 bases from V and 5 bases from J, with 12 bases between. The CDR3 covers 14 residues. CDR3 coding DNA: TGTGCCAGCAGTTTACAGGGGAGGATAACTGAAGCTTTCTTT. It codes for CASSLQGRITEAFF.

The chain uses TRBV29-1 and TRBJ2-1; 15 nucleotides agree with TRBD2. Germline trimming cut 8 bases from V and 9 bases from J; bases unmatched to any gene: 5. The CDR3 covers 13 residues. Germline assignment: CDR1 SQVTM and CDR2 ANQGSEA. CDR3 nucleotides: TGCAGCACCGGACTAGCGGGAGGGGGTGAGCAGTTCTTC. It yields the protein CSTGLAGGGEQFF.

The CDR3 is CASSHLRDLRRGDEQFF. CDR3 nucleotide sequence: TGTGCCAGCAGCCACCTCCGGGACTTGCGCAGGGGGGATGAGCAGTTCTTC. The V gene is TRBV7-9, the J gene TRBJ2-1; D is perhaps TRBD1 (7 bases). The CDR3 spans 17 residues. Between the trimmed V and J ends, which lost 5 bases and 8 bases, there was a span of 25 bases. Germline CDR1 and CDR2: SEHNR and FQNEAQ (reference sequence).

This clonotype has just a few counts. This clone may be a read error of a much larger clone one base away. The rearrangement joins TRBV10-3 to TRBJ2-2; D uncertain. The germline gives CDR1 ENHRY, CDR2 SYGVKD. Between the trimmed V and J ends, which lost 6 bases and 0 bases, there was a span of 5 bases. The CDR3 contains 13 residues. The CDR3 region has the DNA TGTGCCATCAGGGAACCGAACACCGGGGAGCTGTTTTTT. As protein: CAIREPNTGELFF.

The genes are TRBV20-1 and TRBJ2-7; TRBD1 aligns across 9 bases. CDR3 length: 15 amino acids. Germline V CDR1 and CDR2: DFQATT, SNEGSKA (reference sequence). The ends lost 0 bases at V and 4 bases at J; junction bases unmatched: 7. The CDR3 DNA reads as TGCAGTGCTAGAGAGGGGTCGGGACAGGGTTACGAGCAGTACGTC. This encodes CSAREGSGQGYEQYV.